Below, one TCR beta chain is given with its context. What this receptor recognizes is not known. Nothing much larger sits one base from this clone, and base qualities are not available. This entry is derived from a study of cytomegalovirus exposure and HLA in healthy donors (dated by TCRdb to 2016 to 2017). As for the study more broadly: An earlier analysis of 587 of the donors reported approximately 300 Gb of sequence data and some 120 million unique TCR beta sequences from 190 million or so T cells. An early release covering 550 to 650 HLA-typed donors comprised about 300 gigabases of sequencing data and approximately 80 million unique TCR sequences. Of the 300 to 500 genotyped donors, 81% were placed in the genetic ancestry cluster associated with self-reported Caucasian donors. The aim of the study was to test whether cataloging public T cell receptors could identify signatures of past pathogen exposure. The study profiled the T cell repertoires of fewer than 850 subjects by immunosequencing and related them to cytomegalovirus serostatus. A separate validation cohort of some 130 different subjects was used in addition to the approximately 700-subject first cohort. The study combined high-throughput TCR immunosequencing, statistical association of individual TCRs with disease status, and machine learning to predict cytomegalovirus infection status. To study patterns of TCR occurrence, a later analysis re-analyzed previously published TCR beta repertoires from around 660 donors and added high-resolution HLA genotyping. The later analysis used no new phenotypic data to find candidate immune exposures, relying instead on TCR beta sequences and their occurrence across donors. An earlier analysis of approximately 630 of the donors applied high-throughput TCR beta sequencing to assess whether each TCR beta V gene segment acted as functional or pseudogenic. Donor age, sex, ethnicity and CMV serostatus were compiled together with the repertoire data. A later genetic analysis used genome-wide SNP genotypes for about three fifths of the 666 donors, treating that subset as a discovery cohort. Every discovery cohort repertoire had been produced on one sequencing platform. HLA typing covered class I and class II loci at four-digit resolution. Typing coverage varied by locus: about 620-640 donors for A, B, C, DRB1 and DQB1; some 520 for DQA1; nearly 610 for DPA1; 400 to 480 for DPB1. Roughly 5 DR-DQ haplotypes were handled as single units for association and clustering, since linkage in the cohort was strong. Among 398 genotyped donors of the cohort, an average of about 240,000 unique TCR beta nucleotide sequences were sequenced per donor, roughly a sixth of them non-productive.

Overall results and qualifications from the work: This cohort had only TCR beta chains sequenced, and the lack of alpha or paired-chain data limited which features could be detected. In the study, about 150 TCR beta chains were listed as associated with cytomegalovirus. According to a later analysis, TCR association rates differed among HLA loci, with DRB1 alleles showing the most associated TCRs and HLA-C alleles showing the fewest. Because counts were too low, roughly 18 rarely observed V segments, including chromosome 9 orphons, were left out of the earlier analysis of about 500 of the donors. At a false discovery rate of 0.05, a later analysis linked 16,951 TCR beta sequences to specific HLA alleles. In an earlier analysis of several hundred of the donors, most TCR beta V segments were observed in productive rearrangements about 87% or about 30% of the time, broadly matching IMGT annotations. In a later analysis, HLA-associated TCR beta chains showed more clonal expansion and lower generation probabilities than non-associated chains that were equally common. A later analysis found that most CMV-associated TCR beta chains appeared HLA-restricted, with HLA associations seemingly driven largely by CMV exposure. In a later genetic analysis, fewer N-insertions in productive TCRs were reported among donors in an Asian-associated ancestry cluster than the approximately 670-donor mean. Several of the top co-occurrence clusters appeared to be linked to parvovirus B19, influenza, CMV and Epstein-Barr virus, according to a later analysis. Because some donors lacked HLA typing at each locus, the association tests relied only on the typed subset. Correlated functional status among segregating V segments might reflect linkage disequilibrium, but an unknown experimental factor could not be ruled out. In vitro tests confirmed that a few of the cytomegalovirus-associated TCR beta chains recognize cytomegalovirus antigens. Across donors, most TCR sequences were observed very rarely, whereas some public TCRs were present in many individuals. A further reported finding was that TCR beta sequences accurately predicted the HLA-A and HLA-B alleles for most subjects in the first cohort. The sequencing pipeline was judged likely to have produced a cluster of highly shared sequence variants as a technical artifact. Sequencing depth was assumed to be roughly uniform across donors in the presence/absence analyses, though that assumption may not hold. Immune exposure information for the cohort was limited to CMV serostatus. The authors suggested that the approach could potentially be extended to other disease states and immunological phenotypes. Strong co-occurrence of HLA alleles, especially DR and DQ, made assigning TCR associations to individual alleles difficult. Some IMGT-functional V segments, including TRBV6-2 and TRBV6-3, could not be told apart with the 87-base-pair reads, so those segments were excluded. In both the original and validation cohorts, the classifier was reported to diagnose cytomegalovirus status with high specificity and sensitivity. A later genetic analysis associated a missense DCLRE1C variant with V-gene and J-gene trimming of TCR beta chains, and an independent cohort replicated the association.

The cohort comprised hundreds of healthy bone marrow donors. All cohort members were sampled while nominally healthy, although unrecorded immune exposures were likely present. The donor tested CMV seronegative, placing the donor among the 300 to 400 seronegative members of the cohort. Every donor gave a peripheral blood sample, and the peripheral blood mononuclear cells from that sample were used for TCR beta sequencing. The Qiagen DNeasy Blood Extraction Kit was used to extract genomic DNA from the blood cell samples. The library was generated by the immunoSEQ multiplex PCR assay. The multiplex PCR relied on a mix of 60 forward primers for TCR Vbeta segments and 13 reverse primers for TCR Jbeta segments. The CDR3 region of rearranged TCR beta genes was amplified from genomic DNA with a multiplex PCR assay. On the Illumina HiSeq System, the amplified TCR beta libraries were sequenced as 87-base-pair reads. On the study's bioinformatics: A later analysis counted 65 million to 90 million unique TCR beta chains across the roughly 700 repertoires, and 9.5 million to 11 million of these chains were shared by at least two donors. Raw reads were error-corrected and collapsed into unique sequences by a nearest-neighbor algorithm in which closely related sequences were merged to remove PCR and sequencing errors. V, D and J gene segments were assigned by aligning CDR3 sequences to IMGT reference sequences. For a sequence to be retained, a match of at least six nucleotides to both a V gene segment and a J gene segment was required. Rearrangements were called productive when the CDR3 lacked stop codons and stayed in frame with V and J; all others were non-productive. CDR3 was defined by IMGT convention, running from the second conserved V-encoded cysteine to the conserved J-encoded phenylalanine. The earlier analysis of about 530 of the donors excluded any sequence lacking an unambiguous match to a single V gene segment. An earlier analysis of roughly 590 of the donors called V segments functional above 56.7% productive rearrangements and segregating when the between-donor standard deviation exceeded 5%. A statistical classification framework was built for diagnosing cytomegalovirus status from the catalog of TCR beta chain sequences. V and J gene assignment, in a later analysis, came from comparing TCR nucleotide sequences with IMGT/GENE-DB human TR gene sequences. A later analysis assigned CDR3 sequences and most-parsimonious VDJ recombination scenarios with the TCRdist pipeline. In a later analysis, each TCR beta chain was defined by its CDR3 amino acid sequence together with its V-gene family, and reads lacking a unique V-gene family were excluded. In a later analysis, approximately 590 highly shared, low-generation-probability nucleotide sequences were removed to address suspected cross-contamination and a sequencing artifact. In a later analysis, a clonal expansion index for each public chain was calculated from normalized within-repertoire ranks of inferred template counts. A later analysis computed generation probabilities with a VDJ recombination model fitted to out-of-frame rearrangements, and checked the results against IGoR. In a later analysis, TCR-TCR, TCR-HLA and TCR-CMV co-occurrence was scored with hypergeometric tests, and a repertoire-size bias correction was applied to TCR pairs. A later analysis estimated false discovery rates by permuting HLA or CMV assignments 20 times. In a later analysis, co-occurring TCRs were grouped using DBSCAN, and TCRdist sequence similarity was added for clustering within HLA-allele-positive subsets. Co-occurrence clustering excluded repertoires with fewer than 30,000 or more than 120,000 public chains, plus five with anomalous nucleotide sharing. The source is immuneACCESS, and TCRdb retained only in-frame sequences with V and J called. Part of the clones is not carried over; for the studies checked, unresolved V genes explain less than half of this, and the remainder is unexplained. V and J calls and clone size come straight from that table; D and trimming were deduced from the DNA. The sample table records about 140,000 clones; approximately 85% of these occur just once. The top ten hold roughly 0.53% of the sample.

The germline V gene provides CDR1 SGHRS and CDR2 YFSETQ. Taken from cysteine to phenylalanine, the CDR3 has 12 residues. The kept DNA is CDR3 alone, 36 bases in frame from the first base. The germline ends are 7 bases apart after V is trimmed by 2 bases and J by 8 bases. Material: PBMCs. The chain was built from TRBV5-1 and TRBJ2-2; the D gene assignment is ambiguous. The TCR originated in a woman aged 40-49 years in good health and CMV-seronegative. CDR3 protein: CASSFNSGELFF. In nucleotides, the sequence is TGCGCCAGCAGCTTTAATTCTGGGGAGCTGTTTTTT.